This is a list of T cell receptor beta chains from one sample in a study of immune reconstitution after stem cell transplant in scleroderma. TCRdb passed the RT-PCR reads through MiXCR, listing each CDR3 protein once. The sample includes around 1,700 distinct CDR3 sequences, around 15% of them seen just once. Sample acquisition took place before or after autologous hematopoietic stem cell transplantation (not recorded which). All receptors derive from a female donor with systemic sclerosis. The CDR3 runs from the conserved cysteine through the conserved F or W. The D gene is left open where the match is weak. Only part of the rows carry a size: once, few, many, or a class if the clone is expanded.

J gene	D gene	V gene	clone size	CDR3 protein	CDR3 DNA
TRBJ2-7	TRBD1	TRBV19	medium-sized	CASSPGQGKTYEQYF	TGTGCCAGTAGCCCGGGACAGGGGAAAACCTACGAGCAGTACTTC
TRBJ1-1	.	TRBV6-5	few	CASSYSGRNTEAFF	TGTGCCAGCAGTTACTCGGGGAGGAACACTGAAGCTTTCTTT
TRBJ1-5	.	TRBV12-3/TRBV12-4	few	CASSSQGPYQPQHF	TGTGCCAGCAGTTCTCAGGGGCCGTATCAGCCCCAGCATTTT
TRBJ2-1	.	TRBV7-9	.	CASARYNEQFF	TGTGCCAGCGCCCGGTACAATGAGCAGTTCTTC
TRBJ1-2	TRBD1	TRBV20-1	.	CSARDEGQPNYGYTF	TGCAGTGCTAGAGATGAGGGACAGCCTAACTATGGCTACACCTTC
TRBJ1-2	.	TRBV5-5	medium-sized	CASSLGNNYGYTF	TGTGCCAGCAGCCTGGGGAATAACTATGGCTACACCTTC
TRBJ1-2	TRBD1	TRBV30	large	CAWIGQGGSYGYTF	TGTGCCTGGATTGGTCAGGGGGGCTCGTATGGCTACACCTTC
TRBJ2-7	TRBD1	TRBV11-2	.	CASSNTGGSYEQYF	TGTGCCAGCAGCAATACAGGGGGCTCCTACGAGCAGTACTTC
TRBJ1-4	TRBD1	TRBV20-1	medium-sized	CSARDMTGVANEKLFF	TGCAGTGCTAGAGACATGACAGGGGTAGCTAATGAAAAACTGTTTTTT
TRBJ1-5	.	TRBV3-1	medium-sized	CASSQEGQPQHF	TGTGCCAGCAGCCAAGAGGGCCAGCCCCAGCATTTT
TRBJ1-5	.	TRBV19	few	CASSPRRGRGDYSNQPQHF	TGTGCCAGTAGCCCCCGCAGGGGCAGGGGAGATTATAGCAATCAGCCCCAGCATTTT
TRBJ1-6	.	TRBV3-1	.	CASSHGTTDSPLHF	TGTGCCAGCAGCCATGGGACAACCGATTCACCCCTCCACTTT
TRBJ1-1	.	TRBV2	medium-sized	CASSEAHTQAFF	TGTGCCAGCAGTGAAGCCCACACCCAAGCTTTCTTT
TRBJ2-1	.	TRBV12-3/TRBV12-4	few	CASSLAEYNEQFF	TGTGCCAGCAGTTTAGCAGAGTACAATGAGCAGTTCTTC
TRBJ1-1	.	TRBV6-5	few	CASSSLQPMNTEAFF	TGTGCCAGCAGTTCCCTTCAGCCCATGAACACTGAAGCTTTCTTT
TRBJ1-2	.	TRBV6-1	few	CASSEYGDFYGYTF	TGTGCCAGCAGTGAATATGGGGACTTCTATGGCTACACCTTC
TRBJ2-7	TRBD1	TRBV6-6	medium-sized	CASSLQGRYEQYF	TGTGCCAGCAGTCTACAGGGGAGATACGAGCAGTACTTC
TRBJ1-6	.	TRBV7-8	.	CASSLDLAVNSPLHF	TGTGCCAGCAGTTTGGATTTGGCAGTTAATTCACCCCTCCACTTT
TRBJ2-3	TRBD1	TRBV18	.	CASSPRTGTDTQYF	TGTGCCAGCTCACCACGGACAGGGACAGATACGCAGTATTTT